Each of the 26 T cell receptor beta chains below was sequenced from the same sample in a study of graft-versus-host responses after intestinal transplantation. What these receptors recognize is not known. Sequencing used immunoSEQ multiplex PCR; TCRdb keeps in-frame clones, though not all of them. Among tens of thousands of clones listed, roughly 90% were seen once. This sample comprised unstimulated CD4+ T cells sorted from spleen or lymph node cells, obtained before intestinal transplant. The receptor set was obtained from a human donor who received an intestinal transplant.

The chain links TRBV7-9 to TRBJ1-3; tentative D call: TRBD1 (5 bases). Germline CDR1 SEHNR, CDR2 FQNEAQ (reference sequence). The CDR3 loop spans 16 amino acids. The V and J ends lost 2 bases and 0 bases respectively, with 11 bases between them. The CDR3 DNA follows: TGTGCCAGCAGCTTACTACTACAGGTCTCTGGAAACACCATATATTTT. Translated: CASSLLLQVSGNTIYF.

This clone occurred once. CDR3 nucleotides: TGTGCCAGCAGCCTACGGACTAGCGGGGGGAATGAGCAGTTCTTC. It yields the protein CASSLRTSGGNEQFF. The chain recombines TRBV11-1 with TRBJ2-1; 14 nucleotides match TRBD2. The CDR3 runs to 15 residues. CDR1 is SGHAT, CDR2 FQDESV, per germline (reference sequence). V trimming: 5 bases; J trimming: 7 bases; junction bases outside the gene matches: 4. The full variable domain, in which reference TRBV11-1 and TRBJ2-1 provide the parts outside the CDR3, is EAEVAQSPRYKITEKSQAVAFWCDPISGHATLYWYRQILGQGPELLVQFQDESVVDDSQLPKDRFSAERLKGVDSTLKIQPAELGDSAMYLCASSLRTSGGNEQFFGPGTRLTVL.

This clone was seen a handful of times. This chain uses TRBV7-8 with TRBJ2-7; D unclear. The V end lost 3 bases, the J end lost 3 bases, and 12 bases lay between the germline ends. The CDR3 length is 14 residues. The germline CDR1 and CDR2 sequences are SGHVS and FQNEAQ. The CDR3 region has the DNA TGTGCCAGCAGCTTGACTGAGATTATCTACGAGCAGTACTTC. Residues: CASSLTEIIYEQYF.

The chain carries TRBV7-2 and TRBJ2-1; D is possibly TRBD2 (5 bases). The germline gives CDR1 SGHTA, CDR2 FQGNSA. The CDR3 sequence is 11 residues long. Trimming shortened V by 5 bases and J by 16 bases, and 15 bases separated the two germline ends. The CDR3 loop is CASSLGGPPFF. The CDR3 DNA reads as TGTGCCAGCAGCCTCGGAGGACCCCCCTTCTTC.

The chain recombines TRBV7-2 with TRBJ2-7; a possible D gene is TRBD2 (5 bases). The length of the CDR3 is 15 residues. The germline CDR1 and CDR2 sequences are SGHTA and FQGNSA. V gave up 6 bases and J gave up 3 bases, with 18 bases separating them. This chain's CDR3 is CASSEGLGSSYEQYF. The CDR3 bases are TGTGCCAGCAGTGAGGGTCTTGGCAGCAGCTACGAGCAGTACTTC.

The chain is built from TRBV6-4 and TRBJ1-2; possible D gene TRBD1, 6 bases. Per germline, CDR1 MRHNA and CDR2 SNTAGT. The CDR3 spans 15 residues. Trimming left V 6 bases short and J 5 bases short, with 19 bases between. The CDR3 nucleotides are TGTGCCAGCAGCCCCGATTCAGGGGTTAGGTATGGCTACACCTTC. This codes for CASSPDSGVRYGYTF.

This clone has a single count. V and J are TRBV19 and TRBJ1-2; possible D gene TRBD1, 6 bases. This CDR3 is built from 13 residues. Germline V lookup: CDR1 LNHDA, CDR2 SQIVND (reference sequence). V was pared by 6 bases and J by 2 bases, with 10 bases between. CDR3 residues: CASRQDRNYGYTF. DNA for the CDR3: TGTGCCAGTAGACAAGACAGGAACTATGGCTACACCTTC.

The chain joins TRBV7-9 to TRBJ2-7; D is ambiguous. This CDR3 region has 15 residues. V lost 0 bases and J 3 bases, leaving 12 bases between the germline ends. Germline CDR1 and CDR2: SEHNR and FQNEAQ (reference sequence). The CDR3, as DNA: TGTGCCAGCAGCTTAGCGGCAGGCAAATTCTACGAGCAGTACTTC. It codes for CASSLAAGKFYEQYF.

This chain joins TRBV5-6 and TRBJ1-3, with unresolved D. Germline lookup yields CDR1 SGHDT and CDR2 YYEEEE. The CDR3 loop spans 13 amino acids. V lost 7 bases and J 1 base, leaving 9 bases between the germline ends. In DNA, the CDR3 is TGTGCCAGCGGTCGGGAGTCTGGAAACACCATATATTTT. It is translated as CASGRESGNTIYF. The complete variable domain, with remaining parts taken from reference TRBV5-6 and TRBJ1-3, reads DAGVTQSPTHLIKTRGQQVTLRCSPKSGHDTVSWYQQALGQGPQFIFQYYEEEERQRGNFPDRFSGHQFPNYSSELNVNALLLGDSALYLCASGRESGNTIYFGEGSWLTVV.

The chain employs TRBV5-1 and TRBJ1-2; no definite D call. CDR3 length: 14 residues. In germline, CDR1 is SGHRS, CDR2 YFSETQ. The V and J ends lost 0 bases and 5 bases respectively, with 11 bases between them. In DNA form, the CDR3 reads TGCGCCAGCAGCTTGGTCGCCCAGTCATATGGCTACACCTTC. This codes for CASSLVAQSYGYTF.

The chain recombines TRBV25-1 with TRBJ2-5; a weak D match, TRBD1 (6 bases). V lost 1 base and J 4 bases, leaving 10 bases between the germline ends. The V gene's germline CDR1 is MGHDK and CDR2 SYGVNS. This CDR3 has 14 residues. This CDR3 reads CASSESGTLETQYF. Written as DNA, the CDR3 is TGTGCCAGCAGTGAATCGGGGACACTAGAGACCCAGTACTTC.

Here the CDR3 reads CASSLGQGWSTNEKLFF. The CDR3 bases are TGTGCCAGCAGCCTTGGACAGGGGTGGTCAACTAATGAAAAACTGTTTTTT. The chain has TRBV5-8 and TRBJ1-4, with 9 bases lining up with TRBD1. Germline CDR1 and CDR2: SGHTS and YDEGEE. CDR3 size: 17 residues. With V trimmed by 4 bases and J by 0 bases, 7 bases remained unmatched.

The chain employs TRBV29-1 and TRBJ2-2; TRBD2 matches at 9 bases. V was clipped by 5 bases and J by 7 bases; unmatched bases: 5. Per germline, CDR1 SQVTM and CDR2 ANQGSEA. The CDR3 covers 13 residues. Written as DNA, the CDR3 is TGCAGCGTTCTGTCTAGCGGGGTCGGGGAGCTGTTTTTT. Translated: CSVLSSGVGELFF.

The chain employs TRBV5-1 and TRBJ1-4; D not certain. With 4 bases removed from V and 0 bases from J, the gap between germline ends came to 10 bases. The germline V gene encodes CDR1 SGHRS and CDR2 YFSETQ. The CDR3 extends over 15 amino acids. The CDR3 here is CASSPLTPTNEKLFF. The CDR3 DNA is TGCGCCAGCAGCCCATTAACACCAACTAATGAAAAACTGTTTTTT.

The chain links TRBV5-1 to TRBJ2-1, with D tentatively TRBD1 (6 bases). The CDR3 is 13 residues long. The V gene lost 1 base and the J gene lost 6 bases, with 8 bases spanning the gap. Germline values: CDR1 SGHRS, CDR2 YFSETQ. In nucleotides, the CDR3 is TGCGCCAGCAGCTTGATGGGGGCCAATGAGCAGTTCTTC. Protein sequence: CASSLMGANEQFF.

The sample holds one count of this clone. The V gene is TRBV18, the J gene TRBJ1-1, with 7 bases that match TRBD1. The germline V gene has CDR1 KGHSH and CDR2 LQKENI. The CDR3 length is 16 residues. J gave up 1 base and V 6 bases, and 11 bases lay outside the gene matches. CDR3 in DNA: TGTGCCAGCTCCCTTATTACGACAGGGACGAACACTGAAGCTTTCTTT. Its protein is CASSLITTGTNTEAFF.

Here the CDR3 DNA reads TGTGCCAGCACCTTCCAGGGACTTTTAGGTACTGAAGCTTTCTTT. Protein sequence: CASTFQGLLGTEAFF. This chain connects TRBV6-5 to TRBJ1-1; D is possibly TRBD1 (5 bases). The CDR3 contains 15 residues. Looked up from germline, CDR1 is MNHEY and CDR2 is SVGAGI. V was pared by 7 bases and J by 5 bases, with 20 bases between.

The CDR3 loop reads CSVESGGANVLTF. CDR3 coding DNA: TGCAGCGTTGAAAGCGGTGGGGCCAACGTCCTGACTTTC. V and J are TRBV29-1 and TRBJ2-6; tentatively, D is TRBD2 (5 bases). V gave up 2 bases and J gave up 3 bases, with 5 bases separating them. The CDR3 runs 13 residues. Per germline, CDR1 SQVTM and CDR2 ANQGSEA.

This rearrangement joins TRBV7-3 to TRBJ1-2, with D perhaps TRBD1 (6 bases). Germline CDR1 reads SGHTA; CDR2 reads FQGTGA. This CDR3 comprises 14 residues. Trimming took off 5 bases at V and 6 bases at J, with 16 bases between the two ends. CDR3 amino acids: CASSLGGANNGYTF. The CDR3, as DNA: TGTGCCAGCAGCCTCGGGGGGGCCAATAATGGCTACACCTTC.

The V and J genes are TRBV6-6 and TRBJ2-7; D possibly corresponds to TRBD1 (5 bases). Germline CDR1 reads MNHNY; CDR2 reads SVGAGI (reference sequence). Trimming left V 4 bases short and J 5 bases short, with 9 bases between. The CDR3 extends over 12 amino acids. Here the CDR3 DNA reads TGTGCCAGCAGTTGGGGCGGCAACGAGCAGTACTTC. Translated: CASSWGGNEQYF.

The rearrangement links TRBV14 to TRBJ2-3; D call uncertain. There are 13 residues in the CDR3. V lost 1 base to trimming and J lost 4 bases, with 6 bases between them. CDR1 and CDR2 (germline): SGHDN, FVKESK. CDR3 sequence reads: CASSQAGSDTQYF. In DNA, the CDR3 is TGTGCCAGCAGCCAAGCCGGTTCAGATACGCAGTATTTT.

The chain has TRBV19 and TRBJ1-6; D perhaps matches TRBD1 (6 bases). Germline CDR1 LNHDA, CDR2 SQIVND (reference sequence). With 8 bases removed from V and 6 bases from J, the gap between germline ends came to 26 bases. CDR3 length: 18 residues. The CDR3 nucleotides are TGTGCCAGTGGCCGCGGCGGACCCACCCGACAGGCTAATTCACCCCTCCACTTT. Encoded protein: CASGRGGPTRQANSPLHF.

The rearrangement links TRBV10-2 to TRBJ1-1, with a weak D call TRBD1 (6 bases). Germline assignment: CDR1 WSHSY and CDR2 SAAADI. CDR3 length equals 13 residues. Between the trimmed V and J ends, which lost 10 bases and 1 base, there was a span of 13 bases. The CDR3 region is CATRTVGNTEAFF. The CDR3 bases are TGCGCCACCCGGACAGTGGGGAACACTGAAGCTTTCTTT.

This chain links TRBV11-2 with TRBJ2-5, with 7 bases lining up with TRBD2. CDR1 is SGHAT, CDR2 FQNNGV, per germline. Germline trimming cut 1 base from V and 5 bases from J; bases unmatched to any gene: 4. The CDR3 is 14 residues long. In DNA, the CDR3 is TGTGCCAGCAGCTTAGGATGGGGGGGGGAGACCCAGTACTTC. Protein product: CASSLGWGGETQYF.

This clone was seen a single time. The genes are TRBV7-3 and TRBJ2-1; the match to TRBD2 covers 10 bases. CDR1 and CDR2 (germline): SGHTA, FQGTGA. This CDR3 has 15 amino acids. The ends lost 5 bases at V and 4 bases at J; junction bases unmatched: 5. In DNA, the CDR3 is TGTGCCAGCAGCCAAATAGCGGGGGGATACAATGAGCAGTTCTTC. Translation gives CASSQIAGGYNEQFF.

This clone came up a few times. The V and J genes are TRBV29-1 and TRBJ2-6; the D is unclear. The CDR3 has 17 residues. Germline values: CDR1 SQVTM, CDR2 ANQGSEA. Trimming took off 5 bases at V and 5 bases at J, with 22 bases between the two ends. CDR3 in amino acids: CSVYVTRIQSRANVLTF. The CDR3 DNA is TGCAGCGTTTATGTAACACGCATACAAAGTCGGGCCAACGTCCTGACTTTC.